Presented here are 13 T cell receptor beta chains from one specimen sequenced in a study of blood T cell repertoires in COVID-19 (TCRdb year 2020). Receptor amplification or capture employed the immunoSEQ multiplex PCR assay. In its TCRdb copy, this immuneACCESS table keeps in-frame sequences only and misses some clones. Where compared with another copy, unresolved V genes explain less than half of these, and the others have no known cause. The sample table records approximately 110,000 clones; around 85% of these occur just once. The top ten hold less than 15% of the sample. The specimen sequenced was peripheral blood. All receptors derive from a human donor in a cohort sampled during active COVID-19.

The J gene is TRBJ2-3, the V gene TRBV19; TRBD2 matches at 9 bases. Germline V CDR1 and CDR2: LNHDA, SQIVND (reference sequence). The CDR3 extends over 18 amino acids. Germline trimming cut 2 bases from V and 0 bases from J; bases unmatched to any gene: 9. The CDR3 DNA reads as TGTGCCAGTAGTATATGGGGGAAGCTAGCGGGGAGCACAGATACGCAGTATTTT. This encodes CASSIWGKLAGSTDTQYF.

V usage is TRBV10-2 and J usage is TRBJ1-5, with TRBD1 identical over 10 bases. CDR3 length equals 14 residues. V lost 6 bases and J lost 2; bases outside the gene matches: 1. Germline V gene lookup returns CDR1 WSHSY and CDR2 SAAADI. The CDR3 is CASRDRGGNQPQHF. Written as DNA, the CDR3 is TGCGCCAGCAGGGACAGGGGGGGCAATCAGCCCCAGCATTTT.

The chain recombines TRBV10-2 with TRBJ1-1, with unresolved D. V was cut by 4 bases and J by 1 base, with 7 bases left in between. The CDR3 consists of 13 residues. CDR1 is WSHSY, CDR2 SAAADI, per germline. The DNA for the CDR3 is TGCGCCAGCAGTGGAAACAGGAACACTGAAGCTTTCTTT. Amino acid sequence: CASSGNRNTEAFF.

J is TRBJ1-2 and V is TRBV6-2 or TRBV6-3; D uncertain. This CDR3 is 13 amino acids long. Germline values: CDR1 MNHEY, CDR2 SVGEGT. V was trimmed by 0 bases and J by 7 bases, leaving 9 bases between them. In DNA form, the CDR3 reads TGTGCCAGCAGTTACTCGAACGGGTTTGGCTACACCTTC. This codes for CASSYSNGFGYTF.

The V gene is TRBV6-5, the J gene TRBJ2-3; 9 bases match TRBD2. CDR1 and CDR2 from the germline V gene are MNHEY and SVGAGI. The CDR3 covers 14 residues. Unmatched junction bases numbered 7, after V lost 7 bases and J lost 5 bases. The CDR3 DNA follows: TGTGCCAGCATGGCTAGCGGGGTCAAAGATACGCAGTATTTT. Translating it yields CASMASGVKDTQYF.

DNA for the CDR3: TGTGCCAGCAGTGATGGACAGGGGAGTATCTACGAGCAGTACTTC. Translation gives CASSDGQGSIYEQYF. This chain links TRBV6-4 with TRBJ2-7; 9 nucleotides align to TRBD1. The CDR3 length is 15 residues. Germline assignment: CDR1 MRHNA and CDR2 SNTAGT. Trimming cost V 3 bases and J 3 bases; bases outside gene matches: 6.

The genes are TRBV5-1 and TRBJ1-6; the match to TRBD1 covers 7 bases. Germline CDR1 reads SGHRS; CDR2 reads YFSETQ. Trimming cost V 5 bases and J 13 bases; bases outside gene matches: 12. This CDR3 spans 14 amino acids. CDR3 DNA: TGCGCCAGCAGGTGGCAGGGGGATTCTTCCCCCCTCCACTTT. Its translation: CASRWQGDSSPLHF.

The chain has TRBV6-2 or TRBV6-3 and TRBJ2-5; no clear D. Looked up from germline, CDR1 is MNHEY and CDR2 is SVGEGT. V lost 3 bases and J 4 bases, leaving 6 bases between the germline ends. There are 12 residues in the CDR3. In DNA form, the CDR3 reads TGTGCCAGCAGTTATCGAGGAGAGACCCAGTACTTC. Its translation: CASSYRGETQYF.

The V gene is TRBV5-6, the J gene TRBJ2-1; TRBD1 is a possible D gene (5 bases). The CDR3 is 14 residues long. With 0 bases removed from V and 4 bases from J, the gap between germline ends came to 8 bases. Per the germline V gene, CDR1 is SGHDT and CDR2 is YYEEEE. The CDR3 protein is CASSLGGAYNEQFF. In nucleotides, the CDR3 is TGTGCCAGCAGCTTGGGTGGGGCATACAATGAGCAGTTCTTC.

The chain couples TRBV5-1 to TRBJ2-3; 11 bases align to TRBD2. V shed 4 bases and J 3 bases; nucleotides not matched to a gene: 4. The CDR3 has 15 amino acids. CDR1 is SGHRS and CDR2 is YFSETQ in the germline V gene. In nucleotides, the CDR3 is TGCGCCAGCAGCCTTAGCGGGGGGGTTACAGATACGCAGTATTTT. As protein: CASSLSGGVTDTQYF. Combining the CDR3 with reference TRBV5-1 and TRBJ2-3 gives the whole variable domain KAGVTQTPRYLIKTRGQQVTLSCSPISGHRSVSWYQQTPGQGLQFLFEYFSETQRNKGNFPGRFSGRQFSNSRSEMNVSTLELGDSALYLCASSLSGGVTDTQYFGPGTRLTVL.

The chain uses TRBV5-6 and TRBJ2-7; D may be TRBD2 (5 bases). Trimming cost V 2 bases and J 3 bases, with 6 bases left between them. This CDR3 comprises 12 residues. Germline V gene sequence: CDR1 SGHDT, CDR2 YYEEEE. CDR3 protein: CASSLRGYEQYF. The CDR3 coding sequence is TGTGCCAGCAGCTTACGGGGCTACGAGCAGTACTTC.

This CDR3 reads CASSQKGGDRGVSPLHF. CDR3 DNA sequence: TGCGCCAGCAGCCAGAAGGGGGGAGACAGGGGCGTTTCACCCCTCCACTTT. The rearrangement links TRBV4-1 to TRBJ1-6, with TRBD1 matching 8 bases. The CDR3 loop spans 17 amino acids. Germline V gene lookup returns CDR1 MGHRA and CDR2 YSYEKL. Trimming took 3 bases from V and 9 from J; bases not matched to a gene: 13.

The chain uses TRBV4-1 and TRBJ1-1; 11 positions agree with TRBD1. The J segment lost 7 bases and the V segment lost 4 bases, leaving 5 bases of the junction unmatched. Germline loops: CDR1 MGHRA, CDR2 YSYEKL. CDR3 length: 14 residues. The CDR3 nucleotides read TGCGCCAGCAGCCGGACAGGGGGCGCGGGTGAAGCTTTCTTT. This sequence encodes CASSRTGGAGEAFF.